Listed below are T cell receptor beta chains from one sample, sequenced in a study of T cell repertoires in cytomegalovirus infection. TCRdb re-called the reads with MiXCR, one entry per CDR3 protein. The data show roughly 800,000 distinct CDR3 sequences, with almost 30% seen just once and around 13% held by the top ten. The antigens these receptors bind are not known. The sequences come from cultured CD8+ T cells from PBMCs, collected from culture after CMV antigen stimulation. The receptors come from a human donor in good health (CMV status not recorded). Some clones in this sample may be carry-over from other donors' samples. The CDR3 runs from the conserved cysteine through the conserved F or W. D genes are given only for firm matches. Some rows have no size entry. The others give once, few or many, or a class for an expanded clone.

-,TRBV7-9,TRBD1,TRBJ2-5,CATTGDEEETQYF,TGTGCCACCACAGGGGATGAAGAAGAGACCCAGTACTTC
-,TRBV28,-,TRBJ2-7,CASSFPKKTGVSYEQYF,TGTGCCAGCAGTTTTCCTAAGAAAACAGGTGTCTCCTACGAGCAGTACTTC
-,TRBV4-1,TRBD1,TRBJ1-4,CASSQTTGQGAATNEKLFF,TGCGCCAGCAGCCAGACCACCGGACAGGGAGCCGCAACTAATGAAAAACTGTTTTTT
-,TRBV6-5,TRBD1,TRBJ1-1,CASSYQGAGTEAFF,TGTGCCAGCAGTTATCAGGGGGCAGGGACTGAAGCTTTCTTT
few,TRBV4-3,-,TRBJ1-3,CASSQDPPGTRGNTIYF,TGCGCCAGCAGCCAAGACCCCCCCGGGACAAGAGGAAACACCATATATTTT
-,TRBV20-1,-,TRBJ1-5,CSARTTGPSNQPQHF,TGCAGTGCTAGAACTACAGGCCCTAGCAATCAGCCCCAGCATTTT
many,TRBV7-6,-,TRBJ1-3,CASSAYSGPRNTIYF,TGTGCCAGCAGCGCCTACAGCGGGCCCAGAAACACCATATATTTT
few,TRBV10-3,-,TRBJ2-3,CAIRLSLATSTDTQYF,TGTGCCATCAGGTTATCGCTAGCGACTAGCACAGATACGCAGTATTTT
-,TRBV9,-,TRBJ2-3,CASSVDWGGQPQYF,TGTGCCAGCAGCGTTGATTGGGGAGGACAACCCCAGTATTTT
-,TRBV15,-,TRBJ2-7,CATSRDNRANYEQYF,TGTGCCACCAGCAGAGATAACAGGGCCAACTACGAGCAGTACTTC
-,TRBV4-1,-,TRBJ2-1,CASSQALPAEQFF,TGCGCCAGCAGCCAAGCCCTCCCGGCCGAGCAGTTCTTC
-,TRBV25-1,-,TRBJ2-4,CASSEFQGPAKNIQYF,TGTGCCAGCAGTGAATTTCAGGGGCCGGCCAAAAACATTCAGTACTTC
few,TRBV9,-,TRBJ1-1,CASSVGIQLNTEAFF,TGTGCCAGCAGCGTAGGTATACAGTTAAACACTGAAGCTTTCTTT